The rows below give T cell receptor beta chains drawn from one sample of a study of control samples from healthy donors and cancer patients. Method: immunoSEQ multiplex PCR; TCRdb's copy keeps in-frame clones and lacks some. This sample carries approximately 190,000 clones, with more than 2% going to the ten biggest clones. The sequencing input was blood. These receptors were obtained from a woman younger than 45 in good health. CDR3s include the opening cysteine and the closing phenylalanine or tryptophan. A D gene is named only where the DNA matches it firmly.

NA	TRBJ1-2	13	TRBV6-1	TGTGCCAGCAGTGAGCAACACAGCTATGGCTACACCTTC	CASSEQHSYGYTF
NA	TRBJ2-7	15	TRBV27	TGTGCCAGCAGTTTATCTCCCGGAAGCCCTTACGAGCAGTACTTC	CASSLSPGSPYEQYF
NA	TRBJ1-1	14	TRBV11-2	TGTGCCAGCAGCTTATCAGGGAGGGAAACTGAAGCTTTCTTT	CASSLSGRETEAFF
TRBD1	TRBJ1-2	15	TRBV5-6	TGTGCCAGCAGCTACCGGGACAGGGGTAACTATGGCTACACCTTC	CASSYRDRGNYGYTF
TRBD1	TRBJ1-2	13	TRBV7-2	TGTGCCAGCAGCTTCGGACAGGGGGTTGGCTACACCTTC	CASSFGQGVGYTF
TRBD1	TRBJ2-5	17	TRBV24-1	TGTGCCACCAGTGATCACCCCGGGACAGGGGTTGAGGAGACCCAGTACTTC	CATSDHPGTGVEETQYF
NA	TRBJ1-5	13	TRBV6-5	TGTGCCAGCAGTTACGGGAACAATCAGCCCCAGCATTTT	CASSYGNNQPQHF
TRBD2	TRBJ2-1	14	TRBV9	TGTGCCAGCAGACTAGGACTAGCGGCGAATGAGCAGTTCTTC	CASRLGLAANEQFF
NA	TRBJ1-2	14	TRBV7-2	TGTGCCAGCAGCCAACAGGGTGGGCCCTATGGCTACACCTTC	CASSQQGGPYGYTF
TRBD1	TRBJ1-1	14	TRBV7-3	TGTGCCAGCAGCTTAAACAGGGGGCTGACTGAAGCTTTCTTT	CASSLNRGLTEAFF
NA	TRBJ1-4	15	TRBV9	TGTGCCAGCAGCGTAGCTTCGGCGCCTAATGAAAAACTGTTTTTT	CASSVASAPNEKLFF
TRBD1	TRBJ2-2	15	TRBV7-2	TGTGCCAGCAGCCTACAGGGGGGGAACACCGGGGAGCTGTTTTTT	CASSLQGGNTGELFF
NA	TRBJ1-5	15	TRBV6-1	TGTGCCAGCAGTGAAGGTACAGGGTTGGGACAGCCCCAGCATTTT	CASSEGTGLGQPQHF
NA	TRBJ1-4	15	TRBV7-9	TGTGCCAGCAGCTCAGCAGGGGAGACTAATGAAAAACTGTTTTTT	CASSSAGETNEKLFF
TRBD1	TRBJ1-5	19	TRBV7-2	TGTGCCAGCAGCTTTAGGTCGACAGGGGGCTTTGTTGGCAATCAGCCCCAGCATTTT	CASSFRSTGGFVGNQPQHF
TRBD1	TRBJ2-3	14	TRBV27	TGTGCCACCACCAGGGGGCACTCCACAGATACGCAGTATTTT	CATTRGHSTDTQYF
NA	TRBJ1-1	16	TRBV2	TGTGCCAGCAGTGAAGGGACCTTCGACCGGAGCACTGAAGCTTTCTTT	CASSEGTFDRSTEAFF
NA	TRBJ1-2	14	TRBV28	TGTGCCAGCAGTTTAAGGTCCCTTAACTATGGCTACACCTTC	CASSLRSLNYGYTF
NA	TRBJ2-7	14	TRBV4-1	TGCGCCAGCAGCCAAGAAGAACGCCTCTACGAGCAGTACTTC	CASSQEERLYEQYF
TRBD2	TRBJ2-5	15	TRBV6-5	TGTGCCAGCAGAGGTGCTAGCGGGGGTTTCGAGACCCAGTACTTC	CASRGASGGFETQYF
NA	TRBJ2-5	11	TRBV28	TGTGCCGCCCGGGGCGAAGAGACCCAGTACTTC	CAARGEETQYF
NA	TRBJ1-1	14	TRBV6-1	TGTGCCAGCAGTGACGGGGGCGAGATCACTGAAGCTTTCTTT	CASSDGGEITEAFF
TRBD1	TRBJ1-1	14	TRBV7-9	TGTGCCAGCAGCCCGGGGACAGCCAACACTGAAGCTTTCTTT	CASSPGTANTEAFF
TRBD1	TRBJ1-1	14	TRBV4-1	TGCGCCAGCCGTGGGACAGGGGCGGTTACTGAAGCTTTCTTT	CASRGTGAVTEAFF
NA	TRBJ1-1	14	TRBV5-1	TGCGCCAGCGAGAACGGACAGATGAACACTGAAGCTTTCTTT	CASENGQMNTEAFF
NA	TRBJ2-7	16	TRBV5-1	TGCGCCAGCAGCTTGGGGATGACTAGACTATTCTACGAGCAGTACTTC	CASSLGMTRLFYEQYF
NA	TRBJ1-6	17	TRBV18	TGTGCCAGCTCACCTCCATTCGCCGGGGGCGCAAATTCACCCCTCCACTTT	CASSPPFAGGANSPLHF
TRBD2	TRBJ2-1	15	TRBV6-4	TGTGCCAGCAGTGACTCTAGCGGGACCTACAATGAGCAGTTCTTC	CASSDSSGTYNEQFF
NA	TRBJ1-6	19	TRBV18	TGTGCCAGCTCACCAGGCGCAGTTGGAGGTAGCTCCTATAATTCACCCCTCCACTTT	CASSPGAVGGSSYNSPLHF
NA	TRBJ2-5	14	TRBV5-1	TGCGCCAGCAGCGTGAGGGGTGTTGAGGAGACCCAGTACTTC	CASSVRGVEETQYF
NA	TRBJ2-1	13	TRBV19	TGTGCCAGTAGTAACCCCCCACAGAATGAGCAGTTCTTC	CASSNPPQNEQFF
NA	TRBJ1-1	16	TRBV19	TGTGCCAGTAGCCCCAGGGCTTTGAAGGCCTCCACTGAAGCTTTCTTT	CASSPRALKASTEAFF
NA	TRBJ2-7	11	TRBV7-9	TGTGCCAGCAGCTCGGCGGAAGAGCAGTACTTC	CASSSAEEQYF
NA	TRBJ1-6	16	TRBV6-5	TGTGCCAGCAGTTACTCGACACTCAGGGGAAATTCACCCCTCCACTTT	CASSYSTLRGNSPLHF
TRBD1	TRBJ1-6	15	TRBV5-8	TGTGCCAGCAGCTTTTACCGGGACAGGGATTCACCCCTCCACTTT	CASSFYRDRDSPLHF
TRBD1	TRBJ1-1	14	TRBV28	TGTGCCAGCAGTTTTTGGGACAGGAACACTGAAGCTTTCTTT	CASSFWDRNTEAFF
NA	TRBJ2-7	14	TRBV6-1	TGTGCCAGCAGTGAAGGAGGAAATGTAGACGAGCAGTACTTC	CASSEGGNVDEQYF
TRBD1	TRBJ1-5	14	TRBV28	TGTGCCAGCGGTACAGGGGGCGGGAATCAGCCCCAGCATTTT	CASGTGGGNQPQHF
NA	TRBJ1-1	16	TRBV4-1	TGCGCCAGCAGGGCGGAAGGGGCCTACCGGGGCGCTGAAGCTTTCTTT	CASRAEGAYRGAEAFF
NA	TRBJ2-6	14	TRBV18	TGTGCCAGCTCCCCTTCGGCTGGGGCCAACGTCCTGACTTTC	CASSPSAGANVLTF
NA	TRBJ2-3	12	TRBV10-2	TGCGCCAGCTCGGGGAGCTCAGATACGCAGTATTTT	CASSGSSDTQYF
TRBD2	TRBJ2-3	17	TRBV7-9	TGTGCCAGCAATTATCTAGAAGCGGGGGGAGGTACAGATACGCAGTATTTT	CASNYLEAGGGTDTQYF
NA	TRBJ2-5	15	TRBV30	TGTGCCTGGAGTACGGGACCCAGCCCTCAAGAGACCCAGTACTTC	CAWSTGPSPQETQYF
NA	TRBJ2-5	10	TRBV29-1	TGCAGCGTTGAAACTGAGACCCAGTACTTC	CSVETETQYF
NA	TRBJ1-1	16	TRBV11-2	TGTGCCAGCAGTTATGCAAAGCTTACGCGTCCTTACCCAGCTTTCTTT	CASSYAKLTRPYPAFF
NA	TRBJ1-6	13	TRBV20-1	TGCAGTGCTAGTCGTCAGGGGCAGGCCCCCCTCCACTTT	CSASRQGQAPLHF
NA	TRBJ1-1	14	TRBV4-2	TGTGCCAGCAGCCAAGCCGGGCCGAACACTGAAGCTTTCTTT	CASSQAGPNTEAFF
NA	TRBJ2-3	12	TRBV21-1	TGTGCCAGCCCCGCCGAAACAGATACGCAGTATTTT	CASPAETDTQYF
NA	TRBJ1-2	14	TRBV7-9	TGTGCCATCCGTCGAGTCCCTTACTTCTATGGCTACACCTTC	CAIRRVPYFYGYTF
TRBD1	TRBJ1-6	15	TRBV18	TGTGCCAGCTCAGGTGCCCGGGACAGGGAATCACCCCTCCACTTT	CASSGARDRESPLHF
NA	TRBJ1-3	16	TRBV5-5	TGTGCCAGCAGCTTGCAGGCCCGGGGGACTGGAAACACCATATATTTT	CASSLQARGTGNTIYF
TRBD1	TRBJ2-7	14	TRBV6-5	TGTGCCAGCAGTCAGGGACAGGGGGCTCGCGAGCAGTACTTC	CASSQGQGAREQYF
NA	TRBJ2-2	16	TRBV11-2	TGTGCCAGCAGCTTATGGTCCCCACAGCTCACCGGGGAGCTGTTTTTT	CASSLWSPQLTGELFF
TRBD1	TRBJ1-5	15	TRBV5-1	TGCGCCAGCAGCTTGACAGGGGCTTTGAATCAGCCCCAGCATTTT	CASSLTGALNQPQHF
NA	TRBJ2-3	13	TRBV12-3/TRBV12-4	TGTGCCAGCAGTCCATTTAGCACAGATACGCAGTATTTT	CASSPFSTDTQYF
TRBD1	TRBJ1-1	12	TRBV19	TGTGCCATCGCCCAGGGGGCCACTGAAGCTTTCTTT	CAIAQGATEAFF
TRBD1	TRBJ1-1	17	TRBV5-4	TGTGCCAGCAGCTCCAGACCGGGACAGCTTTTGAACACTGAAGCTTTCTTT	CASSSRPGQLLNTEAFF